The rows below give T cell receptor beta chains drawn from one sample of a study of a mutant IDH1 vaccine in newly diagnosed glioma. The antigens of these receptors remain unknown. Sequencing was performed with immunoSEQ multiplex PCR; in TCRdb, only in-frame clones are kept and a portion is missing. The sample records approximately 32,000 clones, roughly 87% being singletons. Sequenced material: PBMCs, taken from a glioma patient whose treatment included an IDH1 peptide vaccine. The receptors shown here come from a man in his forties with glioma. CDR3s include the opening cysteine and the closing phenylalanine or tryptophan.

12	TRBJ2-1	TRBV5-1	CASSFAGNEQFF
11	TRBJ1-4	TRBV10-3	CATGKQEKLFF
15	TRBJ2-3	TRBV19	CASSRMTSGTDTQYF
13	TRBJ1-1	TRBV29-1	CSVAPTGGTEAFF
17	TRBJ2-3	TRBV5-5	CASSLARLADGTDTQYF
15	TRBJ1-6	TRBV6-6	CASSFRDPIFQPLHF
13	TRBJ2-5	TRBV2	CASNKVLGETQYF
15	TRBJ1-3	TRBV19	CASSKVKSSGNTIYF
17	TRBJ2-3	TRBV7-9	CASSLSTASGSSDTQYF
14	TRBJ2-3	TRBV30	CAWSSLGSTDTQYF
13	TRBJ1-5	TRBV7-2	CASSLESGQPQHF
15	TRBJ2-5	TRBV19	CASSMGREWVETQYF
17	TRBJ1-1	TRBV6-1	CASRDLGQGSWNTEAFF
15	TRBJ1-5	TRBV19	CASSISAGGNQPQHF
14	TRBJ1-2	TRBV18	CASSPGGKDYGYTF
13	TRBJ1-5	TRBV21-1	CASSIGGNQPQHF
17	TRBJ2-5	TRBV11-1	CASSSLRTGAAQETQYF
13	TRBJ2-1	TRBV6-1	CASSLDSYNEQFF
18	TRBJ2-1	TRBV19	CASSSLRPSGGSYNEQFF